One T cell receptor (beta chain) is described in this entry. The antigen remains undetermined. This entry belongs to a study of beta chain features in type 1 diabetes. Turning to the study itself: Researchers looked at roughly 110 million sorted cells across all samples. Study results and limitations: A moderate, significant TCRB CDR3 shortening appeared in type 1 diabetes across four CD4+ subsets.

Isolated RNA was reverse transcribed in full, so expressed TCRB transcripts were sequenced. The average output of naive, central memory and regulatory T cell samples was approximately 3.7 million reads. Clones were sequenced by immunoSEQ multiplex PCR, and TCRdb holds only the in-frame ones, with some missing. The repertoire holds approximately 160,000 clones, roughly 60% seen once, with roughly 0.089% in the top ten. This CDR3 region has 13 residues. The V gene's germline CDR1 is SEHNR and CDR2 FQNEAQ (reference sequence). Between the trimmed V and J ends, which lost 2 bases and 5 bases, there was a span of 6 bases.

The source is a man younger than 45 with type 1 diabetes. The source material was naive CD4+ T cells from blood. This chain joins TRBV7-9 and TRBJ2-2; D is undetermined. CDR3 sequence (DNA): TGTGCCAGCAGCTTAAGCCTGACCGGGGAGCTGTTTTTT. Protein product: CASSLSLTGELFF.